This record looks at one TCR beta chain sequence and its context. The target of this receptor is not known. Within one base of it there is no much larger clone, and no base qualities were kept. Library method: the immunoSEQ multiplex PCR assay. The original methods were these. A statistical classification framework was built to diagnose cytomegalovirus status from the catalog of TCR beta chain sequences. Not all clones reach the TCRdb copy of this immuneACCESS table, which keeps in-frame sequences only. Checked studies attribute under half of the gap to unresolved V genes and leave the rest unexplained. V and J calls and clone size are given by that table; D and trimming were obtained from the DNA. This sample is represented by about 150,000 clones; about 94% of them were singletons. 1.5% to 2% of the sample is in the top ten clones. The data derive from a study of cytomegalovirus exposure and HLA in healthy donors (dated by TCRdb to 2015 to 2018). Context from the whole study: According to a later analysis, one platform produced both the approximately 110 validation repertoires and the roughly 650 repertoires of the first cohort. The study aimed to test whether cataloging public T cell receptors could reveal signatures of past pathogen exposure. In addition to the first cohort of approximately 650 subjects, a separate validation cohort of 100 to 150 different subjects was used. To predict cytomegalovirus infection status, the study combined high-throughput TCR immunosequencing, statistical association of individual TCRs with disease status, and machine learning.

Results the study describes overall, beyond this receptor: A later analysis lacked HLA typing for the validation cohort, so it scored co-occurrence in that cohort across all 110 or so repertoires. A few of the identified cytomegalovirus-associated TCR beta chains were confirmed in vitro to be specific for cytomegalovirus antigens. The classifier was reported to diagnose cytomegalovirus status with high specificity and sensitivity in both the original and validation cohorts. It was suggested by the authors that the approach could potentially be generalized to other disease states and immunological phenotypes. While some public TCRs were present in many individuals, most TCR sequences turned up only very rarely across donors. A later analysis found that TCRs clustered in the first cohort also tended to co-occur in the 120 or so validation repertoires, with more than 90% of cluster scores above 0. The study gave a list of roughly 150 TCR beta chains associated with cytomegalovirus.

Sequences ENHRY (CDR1) and SYGVKD (CDR2) are obtained from the germline V gene. The CDR3 covers 17 residues, taking in both the cysteine and the phenylalanine. The only DNA kept is the CDR3, 51 bases in frame from the first base. Cut back by 0 bases and 3 bases, the V and J ends lie 14 bases apart. Donors formed part of the validation cohort, which comprised about 120 subjects and was distinct from the first cohort of under 850 subjects. The chain employs TRBV10-3 and TRBJ2-2; D gene: possibly TRBD2, on 5 matching bases. The sample was PBMCs. The sequence was obtained from a man between 18 and 35 years old in good health and CMV-seropositive. The sequenced DNA: TGTGCCATCAGTGAGTCGATCCCGGGATTCGACACCGGGGAGCTGTTTTTT. Translation gives CAISESIPGFDTGELFF.